The count of the clone carrying this T cell receptor beta chain is one. Sampled blood was obtained at baseline, cycle 4 day 1, and cycle 7 day 1. The source of the sample is a study of OX40 agonist ivuxolimab in advanced cancers. Germline-derived CDR1 and CDR2 are SGDLS and YYNGEE. The CDR3 consists of 14 residues. V was clipped by 0 bases and J by 1 base, with 7 bases between them. Only in-frame clones appear in the TCRdb table, and some are missing; sequencing was by immunoSEQ multiplex PCR. The table includes about 46,000 clones, 75% to 95% detected once. The specimen comprised CD4+ or CD8+ T cells sorted from blood, sampled in a trial of the OX40 agonist ivuxolimab. The chain couples TRBV9 to TRBJ1-1, with TRBD1 as a possible D gene (5 bases). This sequence was found in an adult with an advanced solid tumor such as melanoma, head and neck, liver or kidney cancer. For the CDR3, the DNA is TGTGCCAGCAGCGTAGAGCAGGGGAACACTGAAGCTTTCTTT. Translating it yields CASSVEQGNTEAFF.